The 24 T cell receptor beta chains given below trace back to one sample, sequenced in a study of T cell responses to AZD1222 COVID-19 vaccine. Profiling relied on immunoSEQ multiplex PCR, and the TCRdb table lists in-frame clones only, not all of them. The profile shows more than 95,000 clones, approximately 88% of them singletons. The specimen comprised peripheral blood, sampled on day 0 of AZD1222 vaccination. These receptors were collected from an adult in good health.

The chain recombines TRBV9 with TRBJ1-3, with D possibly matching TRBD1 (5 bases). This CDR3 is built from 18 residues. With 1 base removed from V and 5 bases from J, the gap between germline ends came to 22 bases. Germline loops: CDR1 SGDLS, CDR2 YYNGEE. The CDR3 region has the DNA TGTGCCAGCAGCGTATCCGGGGCCCGGTCCCAACCCCGAAACACCATATATTTT. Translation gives CASSVSGARSQPRNTIYF.

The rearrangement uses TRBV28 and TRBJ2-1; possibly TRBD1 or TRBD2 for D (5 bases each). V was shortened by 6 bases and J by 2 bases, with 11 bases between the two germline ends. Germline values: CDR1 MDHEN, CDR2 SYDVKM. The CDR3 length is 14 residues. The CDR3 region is CASSGTSAYNEQFF. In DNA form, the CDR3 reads TGTGCCAGCAGCGGGACCAGTGCCTACAATGAGCAGTTCTTC.

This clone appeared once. CDR3 protein: CASSQAGGVRNRDEQFF. The CDR3 nucleotides read TGTGCCAGCAGCCAAGCCGGGGGCGTCCGAAATCGGGATGAGCAGTTCTTC. The rearrangement links TRBV3-1 (or the pseudogene TRBV3-2) to TRBJ2-1; perhaps D is TRBD1 or TRBD2 (6 bases each). Germline CDR1 is LGHDT and CDR2 is YNNKEL (reference sequence). The CDR3 length is 17 residues. V was pared by 1 base and J by 8 bases, with 21 bases between.

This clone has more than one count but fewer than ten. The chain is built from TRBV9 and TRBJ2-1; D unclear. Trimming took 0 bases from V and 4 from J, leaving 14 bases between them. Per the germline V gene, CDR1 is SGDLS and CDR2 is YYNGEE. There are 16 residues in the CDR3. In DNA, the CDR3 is TGTGCCAGCAGCGTAGCTCACCGGCCAGTTTACAATGAGCAGTTCTTC. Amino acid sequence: CASSVAHRPVYNEQFF.

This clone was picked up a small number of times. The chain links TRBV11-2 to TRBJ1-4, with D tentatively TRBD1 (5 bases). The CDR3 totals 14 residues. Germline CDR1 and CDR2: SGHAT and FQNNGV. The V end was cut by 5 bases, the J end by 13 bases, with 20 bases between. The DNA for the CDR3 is TGTGCCAGCAGCACCTTCGGGCTTACGGGGGGACTGTTTTTT. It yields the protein CASSTFGLTGGLFF.

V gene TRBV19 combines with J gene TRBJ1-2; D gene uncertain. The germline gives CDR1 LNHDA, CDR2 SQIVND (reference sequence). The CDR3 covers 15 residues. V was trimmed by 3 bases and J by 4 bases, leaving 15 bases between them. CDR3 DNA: TGTGCCAGTAGTATCACCGGGGAAGGTGGCTATGGCTACACCTTC. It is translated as CASSITGEGGYGYTF.

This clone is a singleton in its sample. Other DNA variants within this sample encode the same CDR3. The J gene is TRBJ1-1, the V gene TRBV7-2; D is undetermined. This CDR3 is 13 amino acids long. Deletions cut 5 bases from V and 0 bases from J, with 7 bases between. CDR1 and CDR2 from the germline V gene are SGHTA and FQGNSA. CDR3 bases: TGTGCCAGCAGCCCTCATATGAACACTGAAGCTTTCTTT. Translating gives CASSPHMNTEAFF.

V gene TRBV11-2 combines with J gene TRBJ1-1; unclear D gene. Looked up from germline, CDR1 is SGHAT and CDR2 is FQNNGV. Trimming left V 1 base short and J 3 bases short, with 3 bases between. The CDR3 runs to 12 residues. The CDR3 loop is CASSLVHTEAFF. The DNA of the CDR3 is TGTGCCAGCAGCTTAGTACACACTGAAGCTTTCTTT.

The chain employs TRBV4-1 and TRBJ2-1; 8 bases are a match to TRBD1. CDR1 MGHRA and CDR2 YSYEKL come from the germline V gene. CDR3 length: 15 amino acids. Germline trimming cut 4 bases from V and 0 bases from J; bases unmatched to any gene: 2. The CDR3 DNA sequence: TGCGCCAGCAGCCCAGGACAGGGCTCCTACAATGAGCAGTTCTTC. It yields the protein CASSPGQGSYNEQFF.

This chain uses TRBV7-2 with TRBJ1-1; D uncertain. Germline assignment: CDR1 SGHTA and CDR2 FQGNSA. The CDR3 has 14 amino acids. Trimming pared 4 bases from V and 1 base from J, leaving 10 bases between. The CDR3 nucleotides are TGTGCCAGCAGCTCCGTGGCGGGGAACACTGAAGCTTTCTTT. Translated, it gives CASSSVAGNTEAFF.

The CDR3 spells CASSLNEGAPSLFF. For the CDR3, the DNA is TGTGCCAGCAGCTTAAATGAGGGGGCCCCGTCACTGTTTTTT. The chain has TRBV7-2 and TRBJ1-4, with TRBD1 identical over 7 bases. The germline CDR1 and CDR2 sequences are SGHTA and FQGNSA. Losses at the gene ends were 2 bases for V and 13 bases for J; bases not matched to a gene: 10. CDR3 length equals 14 residues.

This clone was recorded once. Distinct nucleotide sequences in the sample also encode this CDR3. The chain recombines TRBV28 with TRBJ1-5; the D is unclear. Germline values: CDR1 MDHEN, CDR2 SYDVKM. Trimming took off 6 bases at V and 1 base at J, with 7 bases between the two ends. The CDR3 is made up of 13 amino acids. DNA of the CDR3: TGTGCCAGCAGCCGTGACAGCAATCAGCCCCAGCATTTT. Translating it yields CASSRDSNQPQHF.

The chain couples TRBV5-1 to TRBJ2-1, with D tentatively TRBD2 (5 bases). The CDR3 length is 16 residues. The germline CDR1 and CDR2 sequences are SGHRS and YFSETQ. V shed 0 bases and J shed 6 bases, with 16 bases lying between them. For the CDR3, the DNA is TGCGCCAGCAGCTTGGGGGGAGTTTTCGCGGGCAATGAGCAGTTCTTC. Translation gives CASSLGGVFAGNEQFF.

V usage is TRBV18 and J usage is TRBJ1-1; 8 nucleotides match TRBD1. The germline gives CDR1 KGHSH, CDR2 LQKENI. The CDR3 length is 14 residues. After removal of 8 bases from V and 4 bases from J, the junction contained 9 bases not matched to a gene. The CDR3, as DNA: TGTGCCAGCGTCCAGGGGGCGTTGAGCACTGAAGCTTTCTTT. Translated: CASVQGALSTEAFF.

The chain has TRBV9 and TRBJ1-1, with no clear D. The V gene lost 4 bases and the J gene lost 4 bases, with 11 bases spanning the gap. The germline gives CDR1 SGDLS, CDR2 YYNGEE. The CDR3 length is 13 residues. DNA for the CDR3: TGTGCCAGCAGCCGTATCACCTCCACTGAAGCTTTCTTT. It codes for CASSRITSTEAFF.

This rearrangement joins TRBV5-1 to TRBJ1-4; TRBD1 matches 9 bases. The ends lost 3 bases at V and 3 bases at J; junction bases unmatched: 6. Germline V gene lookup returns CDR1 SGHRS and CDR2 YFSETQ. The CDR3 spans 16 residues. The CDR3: CASSSGTGQSNEKLFF. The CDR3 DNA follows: TGCGCCAGCAGCTCTGGGACAGGGCAGTCTAATGAAAAACTGTTTTTT.

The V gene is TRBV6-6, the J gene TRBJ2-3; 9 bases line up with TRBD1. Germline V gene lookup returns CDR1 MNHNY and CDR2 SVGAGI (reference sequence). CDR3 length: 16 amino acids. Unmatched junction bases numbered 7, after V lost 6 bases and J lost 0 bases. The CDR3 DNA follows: TGTGCCAGCAGGGGACAGGGTTCGGTTAGCACAGATACGCAGTATTTT. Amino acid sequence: CASRGQGSVSTDTQYF.

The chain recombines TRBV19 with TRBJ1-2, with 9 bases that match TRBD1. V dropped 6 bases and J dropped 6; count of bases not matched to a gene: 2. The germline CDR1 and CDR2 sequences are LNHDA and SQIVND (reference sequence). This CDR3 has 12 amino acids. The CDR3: CASRDRGDGYTF. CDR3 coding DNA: TGTGCCAGTAGGGACAGGGGCGATGGCTACACCTTC.

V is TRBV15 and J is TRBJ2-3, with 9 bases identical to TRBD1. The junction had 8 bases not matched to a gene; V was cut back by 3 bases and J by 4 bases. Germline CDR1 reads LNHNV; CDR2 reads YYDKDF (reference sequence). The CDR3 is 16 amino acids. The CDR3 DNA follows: TGTGCCACCAGCAGGTGGGGGACAGGGTCGTCAGATACGCAGTATTTT. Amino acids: CATSRWGTGSSDTQYF.

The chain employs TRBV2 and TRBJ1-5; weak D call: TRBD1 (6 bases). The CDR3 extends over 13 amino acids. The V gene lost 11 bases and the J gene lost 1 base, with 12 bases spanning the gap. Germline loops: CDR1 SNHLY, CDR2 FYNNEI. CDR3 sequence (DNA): TGTGCCGGACAGACGGGAAGCAATCAGCCCCAGCATTTT. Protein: CAGQTGSNQPQHF. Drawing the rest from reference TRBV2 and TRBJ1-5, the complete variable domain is EPEVTQTPSHQVTQMGQEVILRCVPISNHLYFYWYRQILGQKVEFLVSFYNNEISEKSEIFDDQFSVERPDGSNFTLKIRSTKLEDSAMYFCAGQTGSNQPQHFGDGTRLSIL.

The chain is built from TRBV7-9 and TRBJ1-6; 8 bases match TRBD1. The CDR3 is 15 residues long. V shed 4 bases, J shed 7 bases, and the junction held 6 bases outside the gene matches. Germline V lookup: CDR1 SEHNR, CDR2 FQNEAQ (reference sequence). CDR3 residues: CASSSEQGVNSPLHF. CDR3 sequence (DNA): TGTGCCAGCAGCTCGGAACAGGGGGTCAATTCACCCCTCCACTTT.

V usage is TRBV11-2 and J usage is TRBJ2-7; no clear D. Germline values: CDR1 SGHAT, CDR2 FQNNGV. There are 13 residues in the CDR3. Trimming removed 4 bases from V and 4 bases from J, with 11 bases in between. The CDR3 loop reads CASSSIYPYEQYF. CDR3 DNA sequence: TGTGCCAGCAGCTCTATCTATCCTTACGAGCAGTACTTC. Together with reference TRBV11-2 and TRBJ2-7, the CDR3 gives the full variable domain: EAGVAQSPRYKIIEKRQSVAFWCNPISGHATLYWYQQILGQGPKLLIQFQNNGVVDDSQLPKDRFSAERLKGVDSTLKIQPAKLEDSAVYLCASSSIYPYEQYFGPGTRLTVT.

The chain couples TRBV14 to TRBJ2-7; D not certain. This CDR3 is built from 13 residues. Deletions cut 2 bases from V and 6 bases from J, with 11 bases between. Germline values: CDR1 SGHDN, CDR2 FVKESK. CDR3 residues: CASSQNRISEQYF. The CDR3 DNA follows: TGTGCCAGCAGCCAAAATAGGATCTCCGAGCAGTACTTC.

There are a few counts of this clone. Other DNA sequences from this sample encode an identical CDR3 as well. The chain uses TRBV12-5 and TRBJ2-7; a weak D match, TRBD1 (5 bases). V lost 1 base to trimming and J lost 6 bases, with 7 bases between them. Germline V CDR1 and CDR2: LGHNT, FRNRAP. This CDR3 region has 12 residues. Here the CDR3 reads CASGLERGEQYF. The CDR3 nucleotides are TGTGCTAGTGGTTTGGAAAGGGGCGAGCAGTACTTC. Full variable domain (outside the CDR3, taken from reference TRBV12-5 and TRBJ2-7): DARVTQTPRHKVTEMGQEVTMRCQPILGHNTVFWYRQTMMQGLELLAYFRNRAPLDDSGMPKDRFSAEMPDATLATLKIQPSEPRDSAVYFCASGLERGEQYFGPGTRLTVT.